This TCR beta chain came from a study of cytomegalovirus exposure and HLA in healthy donors. This clone has more than one count but fewer than ten. Vbeta (60) and Jbeta (13) primers were used in the PCR. The data were produced by immunoSEQ multiplex PCR, yet TCRdb's version contains in-frame clones alone and is incomplete. Of nearly 200,000 clones listed, approximately 85% are singletons. The TCR originated in a woman in her forties or fifties in good health and CMV-seropositive. Source material: PBMCs.

CDR3 amino acids: CASSVLAGGDTQYF. The CDR3 DNA is TGTGCCAGCAGCGTACTAGCGGGGGGAGATACGCAGTATTTT. The chain uses TRBV11-2 and TRBJ2-3; TRBD2 agrees at 12 bases. Trimming at V came to 5 bases and at J to 5 bases, leaving 2 bases not matched to a gene. The CDR3 is 14 amino acids. Germline V CDR1 and CDR2: SGHAT, FQNNGV.